This paragraph reports one T cell receptor (beta chain). The count of this clone is one. There is no known antigen for this receptor. Per-base qualities were not stored, and no clone one base away is much larger. This entry is derived from a study of cytomegalovirus exposure and HLA in healthy donors (dated by TCRdb to 2017 to 2019). General notes on the study: The 666 repertoires of the first cohort and the 120 validation repertoires were produced on the same platform, according to a later analysis. Along with the approximately 650-subject first cohort, a separate validation cohort of some 130 different subjects was used. The study aimed to test whether signatures of past pathogen exposure could be identified by cataloging public T cell receptors. High-throughput TCR immunosequencing, statistical association of individual TCRs with disease status, and machine learning were combined to predict cytomegalovirus infection status.

Separate from the roughly 650-subject first cohort, the validation cohort of 95 to 150 subjects was the group to which the donors belonged. The protocol used for the library was the immunoSEQ multiplex PCR assay. Per the source publication's procedure: A statistical classification framework was built to diagnose cytomegalovirus status from the catalog of TCR beta chain sequences. TCRdb provides this immuneACCESS table in a form limited to in-frame rearrangements. Some clones are lacking; in checked studies, under half of them reflect an unresolved V gene, and why the rest are absent is not known. D and trimming were read from the DNA, whereas the V and J calls and clone size are those reported in that table. The sample table lists fewer than 120,000 clones, over 75% of them with a count of one. Over 1.3% of the sample is taken by the ten largest. Overall study results and their limits: The classifier was reported to diagnose cytomegalovirus status with high specificity and sensitivity in both the original and validation cohorts. Most TCR sequences were seen in very few donors, while some public TCRs were found in many individuals. Subsequent analysis determined that TCRs grouped into clusters in the first cohort also showed a tendency toward co-occurrence across the 90 to 150 validation repertoires, and 85% to 95% of cluster scores exceeded 0. A later analysis had no HLA typing for the validation cohort, so co-occurrence there was scored across all 130 or so repertoires. The authors suggested that the approach could potentially be extended to other disease states and immunological phenotypes. In vitro tests confirmed that a few of the cytomegalovirus-associated TCR beta chains recognize cytomegalovirus antigens. In the study, 150 to 200 TCR beta chains were listed as associated with cytomegalovirus.

The junction shows trimming of 0 bases on V and 4 bases on J, plus 7 bases between the germline ends. CDR1 SGHDT and CDR2 YYEEEE are derived from the germline V gene. The CDR3 holds 13 amino acids from the cysteine to the phenylalanine. Just CDR3 DNA is preserved here, 39 bases in frame from base 1. This TCR was sampled from a woman in her twenties or thirties in good health and CMV-seropositive. The V and J segments used are TRBV5-6 and TRBJ1-2; TRBD1 is possibly the D segment (6 matching bases). Sequencing was carried out using PBMCs. The DNA sequence is as follows: TGTGCCAGCAGCTTGGGGACAGTCTATGGCTACACCTTC. Translated, this gives CASSLGTVYGYTF.